This entry lists 12 T cell receptor beta chains sequenced from one sample in a study of regulatory T cells. Regarding the study as a whole: In CD3G-deficient patients, conventional CD4+ T cells were enriched for hydrophobic CDR3 residues at positions 6 and 7.

The PCR used 52 TRBV and 13 TRBJ primers. Some clones are missing from TCRdb's copy, which holds only in-frame ones; the method was immunoSEQ multiplex PCR. The top ten clones hold approximately 0.98% of a sample with around 30,000 clones, about 93% of them seen once. Their target antigens are unknown. Sequenced input: conventional CD4+ T cells sorted from blood. The receptors were sampled from a child aged 2 to 10 with CD3G deficiency.

The CDR3 protein is CASAGFDQPQHF. CDR3 DNA sequence: TGTGCCAGCGCAGGATTTGATCAGCCCCAGCATTTT. The genes are TRBV28 and TRBJ1-5; D call uncertain. CDR1 is MDHEN, CDR2 SYDVKM, per germline. CDR3 length: 12 residues. The germline V and J ends were trimmed by 8 bases and 5 bases, with 10 bases remaining between them.

The chain employs TRBV19 and TRBJ2-1; D not resolved. With 5 bases removed from V and 1 base from J, the gap between germline ends came to 12 bases. The germline V gene encodes CDR1 LNHDA and CDR2 SQIVND (reference sequence). CDR3 length: 15 amino acids. CDR3: CASSVSFKSYNEQFF. The CDR3, as DNA: TGTGCCAGTAGTGTTTCGTTTAAGTCCTACAATGAGCAGTTCTTC.

The chain is built from TRBV6-4 and TRBJ2-1; D is undetermined. The germline V and J ends were trimmed by 0 bases and 7 bases, with 22 bases remaining between them. The CDR3 contains 18 residues. Germline loops: CDR1 MRHNA, CDR2 SNTAGT. CDR3 DNA: TGTGCCAGCAGTGACTCGCCCCCCAGGTCCCTCACCTGGAATGAGCAGTTCTTC. It specifies CASSDSPPRSLTWNEQFF.

This sequence joins TRBV18 and TRBJ1-5, with a tentative D call TRBD1 (5 bases). The CDR3 has 13 amino acids. Germline lookup yields CDR1 KGHSH and CDR2 LQKENI. V was shortened by 3 bases and J by 2 bases, with 5 bases between the two germline ends. As DNA, the CDR3 is TGTGCCAGCTCACCGGGGGGCAATCAGCCCCAGCATTTT. Translation gives CASSPGGNQPQHF.

The genes are TRBV28 and TRBJ1-2; D may be TRBD1 (5 bases). V shed 3 bases and J shed 6 bases, with 11 bases lying between them. The germline gives CDR1 MDHEN, CDR2 SYDVKM. This CDR3 has 13 residues. The CDR3 coding sequence is TGTGCCAGCAGTTTGGCGGGGCGAGATGGCTACACCTTC. It yields the protein CASSLAGRDGYTF.

The chain couples TRBV5-1 to TRBJ2-2; no definite D call. Germline values: CDR1 SGHRS, CDR2 YFSETQ. V gave up 2 bases and J gave up 7 bases, with 3 bases separating them. This CDR3 has 11 residues. The CDR3 here is CASSFGGELFF. Written as DNA, the CDR3 is TGCGCCAGCAGCTTTGGCGGGGAGCTGTTTTTT.

The rearrangement joins TRBV6-1 to TRBJ1-2; D remains unclear. CDR1 MNHNS and CDR2 SASEGT come from the germline V gene. The V and J ends lost 2 bases and 0 bases respectively, with 4 bases between them. The CDR3 totals 13 residues. This CDR3 reads CASSETANYGYTF. CDR3 DNA sequence: TGTGCCAGCAGTGAAACAGCTAACTATGGCTACACCTTC.

This clone was picked up a small number of times. Written as DNA, the CDR3 is TGTGCCAGCAGTTCAGGACAGCAGAGACGCAATCAGCCCCAGCATTTT. Its translation: CASSSGQQRRNQPQHF. The chain carries TRBV28 and TRBJ1-5, with D possibly being TRBD1 (6 bases). The CDR3 is 16 residues long. The germline V gene encodes CDR1 MDHEN and CDR2 SYDVKM. The V and J ends lost 4 bases and 2 bases respectively, with 15 bases between them.

This sequence joins TRBV5-1 and TRBJ2-3; 9 bases align to TRBD2. The ends lost 4 bases at V and 3 bases at J; junction bases unmatched: 9. The germline V gene encodes CDR1 SGHRS and CDR2 YFSETQ. The CDR3 totals 16 residues. CDR3 amino acids: CASSIGTSPSTDTQYF. CDR3 DNA sequence: TGCGCCAGCAGCATCGGGACTAGCCCCTCGACAGATACGCAGTATTTT.

V and J are TRBV19 and TRBJ2-2; the match to TRBD1 covers 10 bases. The trim removed 10 bases at V and 6 bases at J, leaving 8 bases unmatched. Germline V lookup: CDR1 LNHDA, CDR2 SQIVND (reference sequence). The CDR3 sequence is 14 residues long. As DNA, the CDR3 is TGTGCCACCTCCGGGACAGGGGTGGCCGGGGAGCTGTTTTTT. Translating gives CATSGTGVAGELFF.

The J gene is TRBJ2-2, the V gene TRBV5-1; 7 positions agree with TRBD1. Per germline, CDR1 SGHRS and CDR2 YFSETQ. V trimming: 4 bases; J trimming: 0 bases; junction bases outside the gene matches: 3. This CDR3 has 15 amino acids. The DNA of the CDR3 is TGCGCCAGCAGCACGGACAGGCCGAACACCGGGGAGCTGTTTTTT. It encodes CASSTDRPNTGELFF.

The chain is built from TRBV6-1 and TRBJ1-2; D perhaps matches TRBD1 (6 bases). The germline V gene has CDR1 MNHNS and CDR2 SASEGT. Trimming left V 7 bases short and J 6 bases short, with 15 bases between. The CDR3 contains 13 residues. CDR3 region: CASKWGPLDGYTF. For the CDR3, the DNA is TGTGCCAGCAAATGGGGGCCCTTGGATGGCTACACCTTC.